Following are 8 T cell receptor beta chains from one sample sequenced in a study of blood T cell repertoires in COVID-19. Profiling relied on immunoSEQ multiplex PCR, and the TCRdb table lists in-frame clones only, not all of them. Counted here are around 100,000 clones, more than 70% occurring once; the ten biggest clones make up 9.5% to 15%. Material for sequencing was peripheral blood. These receptors were obtained from a human donor in a cohort sampled during active COVID-19.

J is TRBJ2-1 and V is TRBV5-1; 15 nucleotides match TRBD2. Per germline, CDR1 SGHRS and CDR2 YFSETQ. Trimming took 4 bases from V and 10 from J; bases not matched to a gene: 6. The length of the CDR3 is 15 residues. CDR3 sequence (DNA): TGCGCCAGCAGCCCCCAAGGACTAGCGGGAGGGGAGCAGTTCTTC. The encoded protein is CASSPQGLAGGEQFF.

This clone was detected only once. V usage is TRBV7-9 and J usage is TRBJ2-7, with 10 bases aligning to TRBD1. The CDR3 extends over 15 amino acids. Trimming took 5 bases from V and 3 from J; bases not matched to a gene: 7. Per the germline V gene, CDR1 is SEHNR and CDR2 is FQNEAQ (reference sequence). The CDR3 is CASSPGQGSLYEQYF. In nucleotides, the CDR3 is TGTGCCAGCAGCCCGGGACAGGGGTCTCTCTACGAGCAGTACTTC.

This chain connects TRBV18 to TRBJ2-1, with TRBD2 as a possible D gene (6 bases). Germline V gene data show CDR1 as KGHSH and CDR2 as LQKENI. Deletions cut 3 bases from V and 3 bases from J, with 12 bases between. This CDR3 is built from 15 residues. The CDR3 loop reads CASSPLEGIYNEQFF. The CDR3 nucleotides are TGTGCCAGCTCACCCCTGGAGGGGATCTACAATGAGCAGTTCTTC.

The genes are TRBV18 and TRBJ2-7; possibly TRBD2 for D (7 bases). V lost 2 bases to trimming and J lost 1 base, with 12 bases between them. This CDR3 has 15 amino acids. Germline CDR1 and CDR2: KGHSH and LQKENI. In DNA form, the CDR3 reads TGTGCCAGCTCACCAACAGGGACTACTTCCTACGAGCAGTACTTC. As protein: CASSPTGTTSYEQYF.

This clone was picked up one time. The CDR3 region is CASSLGLAPDTQYF. The CDR3 nucleotides are TGTGCCAGCAGCTTAGGATTGGCCCCAGATACGCAGTATTTT. This sequence joins TRBV7-2 and TRBJ2-3; D is unresolved. Germline values: CDR1 SGHTA, CDR2 FQGNSA. The CDR3 is 14 residues long. V dropped 1 base and J dropped 4 bases, with 9 bases sitting between them.

In this sample, this clone turned up a few times. The V and J genes are TRBV2 and TRBJ1-2; 7 positions agree with TRBD1. Trimming at V came to 3 bases and at J to 0 bases, leaving 4 bases not matched to a gene. The CDR3 length is 15 residues. Germline CDR1 reads SNHLY; CDR2 reads FYNNEI. CDR3 loop: CASSERGLSNYGYTF. In DNA form, the CDR3 reads TGTGCCAGCAGTGAGAGGGGGCTTTCTAACTATGGCTACACCTTC. Full variable domain (rest looked up from reference TRBV2 and TRBJ1-2): EPEVTQTPSHQVTQMGQEVILRCVPISNHLYFYWYRQILGQKVEFLVSFYNNEISEKSEIFDDQFSVERPDGSNFTLKIRSTKLEDSAMYFCASSERGLSNYGYTFGSGTRLTVV.

The V and J genes are TRBV27 and TRBJ1-2, with TRBD1 as a possible D gene (5 bases). With 8 bases removed from V and 0 bases from J, the gap between germline ends came to 16 bases. The CDR3 is made up of 15 amino acids. From germline, CDR1 is MNHEY and CDR2 SMNVEV (reference sequence). CDR3 amino acids: CASHRSGGANYGYTF. The CDR3 nucleotides read TGTGCCAGCCACCGCTCGGGGGGAGCTAACTATGGCTACACCTTC.

The rearrangement links TRBV9 to TRBJ2-3; the match to TRBD2 covers 14 bases. V shed 6 bases, J shed 3 bases, and the junction held 6 bases outside the gene matches. Germline CDR1 is SGDLS and CDR2 is YYNGEE. This CDR3 is built from 16 residues. CDR3 sequence: CASTGTSGGGTDTQYF. The CDR3 nucleotides are TGTGCCAGCACCGGGACTAGCGGGGGCGGTACAGATACGCAGTATTTT.